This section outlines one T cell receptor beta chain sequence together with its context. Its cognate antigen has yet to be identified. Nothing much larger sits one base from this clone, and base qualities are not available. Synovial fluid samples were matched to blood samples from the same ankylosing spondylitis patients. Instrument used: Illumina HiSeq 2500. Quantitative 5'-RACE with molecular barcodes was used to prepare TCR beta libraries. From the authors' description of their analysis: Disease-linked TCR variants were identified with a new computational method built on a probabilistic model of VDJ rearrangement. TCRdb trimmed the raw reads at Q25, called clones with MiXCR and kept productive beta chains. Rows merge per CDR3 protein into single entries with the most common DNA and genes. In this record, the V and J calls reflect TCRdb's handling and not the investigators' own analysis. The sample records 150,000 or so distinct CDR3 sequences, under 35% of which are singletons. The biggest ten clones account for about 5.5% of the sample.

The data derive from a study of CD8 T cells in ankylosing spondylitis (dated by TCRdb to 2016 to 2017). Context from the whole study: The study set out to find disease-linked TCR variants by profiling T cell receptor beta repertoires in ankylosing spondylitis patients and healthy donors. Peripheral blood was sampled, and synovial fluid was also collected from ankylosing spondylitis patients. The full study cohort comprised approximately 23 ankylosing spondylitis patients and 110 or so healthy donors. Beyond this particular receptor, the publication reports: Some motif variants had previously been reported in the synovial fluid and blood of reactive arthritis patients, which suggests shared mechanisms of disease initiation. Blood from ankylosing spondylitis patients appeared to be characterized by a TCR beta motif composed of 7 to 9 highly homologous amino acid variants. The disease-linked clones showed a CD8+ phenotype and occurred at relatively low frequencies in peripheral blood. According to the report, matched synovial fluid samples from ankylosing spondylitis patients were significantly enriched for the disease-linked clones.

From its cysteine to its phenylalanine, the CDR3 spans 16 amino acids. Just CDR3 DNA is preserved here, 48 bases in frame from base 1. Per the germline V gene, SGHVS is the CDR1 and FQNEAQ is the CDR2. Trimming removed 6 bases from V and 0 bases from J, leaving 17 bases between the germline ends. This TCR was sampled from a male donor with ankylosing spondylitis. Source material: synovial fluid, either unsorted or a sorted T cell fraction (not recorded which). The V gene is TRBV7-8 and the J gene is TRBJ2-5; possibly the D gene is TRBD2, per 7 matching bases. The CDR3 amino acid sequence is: CASRGGGGLYQETQYF. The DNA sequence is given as TGTGCCAGCAGGGGGGGAGGGGGGTTGTACCAAGAGACCCAGTACTTC.